This TCR beta chain was recovered during a study of shared clonotypes between healthy human individuals. Overall study results and limits: The diversity represented, both genetic and in exposure history, was limited by few donors.

CDR3 length: 15 residues. Trimming removed 1 base from V and 4 bases from J, with 11 bases in between. Germline V lookup: CDR1 MNHEY, CDR2 SVGAGI. Sequencing used immunoSEQ multiplex PCR; TCRdb keeps in-frame clones, though not all of them. The repertoire holds hundreds of thousands of clones, about 80% seen once, with around 11% in the top ten. This clone was recorded once. The antigen is unknown. This chain connects TRBV6-5 to TRBJ2-1, with D possibly being TRBD2 (5 bases). Material: PBMCs. This clonotype originated in a woman aged 40-49 years in good health. Some clones in this sample may be carry-over from other donors' samples. For the CDR3, the DNA is TGTGCCAGCAGTTACTTGAGCGGAGCTTACAATGAGCAGTTCTTC. Its translation: CASSYLSGAYNEQFF.